This T cell receptor (beta chain) was captured in a study of cytomegalovirus exposure and HLA in healthy donors. The study ran its PCR with 60 Vbeta and 13 Jbeta primers. The data were produced by immunoSEQ multiplex PCR, yet TCRdb's version contains in-frame clones alone and is incomplete. This table has around 140,000 clones, around three fifths appearing once. This clone was seen a few times. What it binds is unknown. Findings and limits, study-wide: Apparent HLA restriction characterized most CMV-associated TCR beta chains in a later analysis. Analysis was performed later, and it showed HLA-associated TCR beta chains to be more clonally expanded than equally common others.

The sequenced material came from PBMCs. This clonotype was obtained from a woman in her thirties or forties in good health and CMV-seronegative.

The CDR3 loop reads CASSRLDGGTYEQYF. Here the CDR3 DNA reads TGTGCCAGCAGCCGTTTGGACGGGGGGACCTACGAGCAGTACTTC. The genes are TRBV7-2 and TRBJ2-7; 7 nucleotides align to TRBD2. Germline CDR1 reads SGHTA; CDR2 reads FQGNSA. With V trimmed by 5 bases and J by 2 bases, 9 bases remained unmatched. There are 15 residues in the CDR3.